These T cell receptor beta chains were read from a single sample in a study of T cells in Graves' hyperthyroidism and ophthalmopathy. Each CDR3 protein is one row after TCRdb ran MiXCR on the multiplex PCR reads. The sample yields 350,000 to 450,000 distinct CDR3 sequences, around 15% seen once. Sequencing was carried out using blood. These receptors were taken from a man aged 45 to 65 with Graves' ophthalmopathy. CDR3s include the opening cysteine and the closing phenylalanine or tryptophan. The order of the fields is V gene, clone size, CDR3 protein. Clone size appears in some rows only: once, few, many, or a class for an expanded clone.

TRBV11-2 many CASSLDIREYGETQYF
TRBV20-1 many CSARDTGVNQPQHF
TRBV30 many CAWRANNEQFF
TRBV6-2/TRBV6-3 few CASSYTTGGRTGELFF
TRBV11-2 few CASSLAWLANYEQYF
TRBV29-1 many CSVEEQGRSSPEQYF
TRBV2 many CASWLAGFSTDTQYF
TRBV20-1 many CSANSGGNQPQHF
TRBV11-2 many CASTKLAEAYEQYF
TRBV12-3/TRBV12-4 . CAISTAGRYEQYF
TRBV29-1 . CSVDYQRRYTF
TRBV10-3 many CATSTDPGNNEQFF
TRBV20-1 . CSASGVSGTDIHDTQYF
TRBV5-1 many CASSLVQGTYEQYF
TRBV6-1 many CASSVTGTGDYGYTF
TRBV15 . CATSRDISRLGETQYF
TRBV29-1 . CSVIAGVDTQYF
TRBV3-1 few CASGQGAVAFF
TRBV20-1 many CSARRAGVVGEQYF
TRBV20-1 many CSVSQGGGRETQYF
TRBV27 . CASSRTGTGVHEQYF
TRBV3-1 many CASSQEPSGRRNEQFF
TRBV18 many CASSPEREETQYF
TRBV2 many CASSEAQGSTGELFF
TRBV28 many CASRSEPGSDTYEQYF
TRBV6-1 . CASEGQGSDEQYF
TRBV10-1 few CASSFKGIETTQFF
TRBV7-9 many CASSSWKGNTEAFF
TRBV6-1 . CASSEIEGINTIYF
TRBV5-1 many CASSLAAMNTEAFF
TRBV20-1 many CSASLVAGGGTDTQYF
TRBV3-1 many CASRPSVPGNEQFF
TRBV18 many CASSPGQRSDTQYF
TRBV20-1 many CSAYPPSDSYEQYF
TRBV18 many CASSPRLAGGDEQFF
TRBV7-9 few CASSSLPVWGEDEKLFF
TRBV30 . CAWGRTSGYTGELFF
TRBV19 . CASSIDSAAGNEQFF
TRBV4-3 . CASSRRGMNTGELFF
TRBV6-1 . CASTPLVGYEQYF
TRBV20-1 . CSAKTPQRDYEQYF
TRBV6-1 few CASSEVGRNNEAFF
TRBV5-1 many CASSLDTGNEQYF
TRBV7-6 . CASSLVDDNNEQFF
TRBV3-1 many CASSQDVSSYEQYF